What follows is one TCR beta chain and its context. Its target is not known. The data were obtained in a study of cytomegalovirus exposure and HLA in healthy donors. Study-wide points: Specific recognition of CMV antigens was confirmed in vitro for a few chains (all CMV-associated). Cytomegalovirus association was listed for about 150 TCR beta chains.

The PCR contained 60 Vbeta and 13 Jbeta primers. Clones were read by immunoSEQ multiplex PCR, and TCRdb kept only the in-frame ones, dropping some. The sample holds about 200,000 clones, about 88% seen once. Healthy donors of bone marrow made up the group. CDR1 is LNHNV, CDR2 YYDKDF, per germline (reference sequence). With V trimmed by 0 bases and J by 8 bases, 6 bases remained unmatched. The CDR3 covers 14 residues. The chain employs TRBV15 and TRBJ1-2; the match to TRBD1 covers 7 bases. What was sequenced was PBMCs. This receptor was taken from a woman aged 25 to 39 in good health and CMV-seronegative. The CDR3 loop is CATSRDPKQGGYTF. DNA for the CDR3: TGTGCCACCAGCAGAGATCCGAAACAGGGGGGCTACACCTTC.